This T cell receptor beta chain is drawn from a study of multiple sclerosis patients with progressive multifocal leukoencephalopathy. General study findings and limits: Clones expanded at PML were already present before and during natalizumab. Whether JC virus or general immunocompromise explains the findings remained unclear.

Time point here: time of PML onset. At PML onset, T3 blood samples were taken. In regard to this clone: Its cognate antigen is unknown.

Generated by immunoSEQ multiplex PCR, the TCRdb table keeps only in-frame clones and is missing some. The repertoire holds approximately 28,000 clones, with 80% to 90% as singletons. The CDR3 spans 15 residues. The germline V gene has CDR1 GTSNPN and CDR2 SVGIG (reference sequence). V lost 0 bases to trimming and J lost 4 bases, with 13 bases between them. The genes are TRBV30 and TRBJ2-1, with D possibly TRBD2 on 5 matching bases. Here the sequenced sample was PBMCs, taken from a patient treated with natalizumab. This sequence originates from a woman in her thirties or forties with progressive multifocal leukoencephalopathy. CDR3 bases: TGTGCCTGGAGTGTAAGAGCTAGCACTTACAATGAGCAGTTCTTC. Amino acid sequence: CAWSVRASTYNEQFF. Full variable domain (outside the CDR3, taken from reference TRBV30 and TRBJ2-1): SQTIHQWPATLVQPVGSPLSLECTVEGTSNPNLYWYRQAAGRGLQLLFYSVGIGQISSEVPQNLSASRPQDRQFILSSKKLLLSDSGFYLCAWSVRASTYNEQFFGPGTRLTVL.